Below, 6 T cell receptor beta chains from the same sample are listed, as sequenced in a study of cytomegalovirus exposure and HLA in healthy donors. Vbeta (60) and Jbeta (13) primers were used in the PCR. Sequenced by immunoSEQ multiplex PCR; TCRdb stores in-frame clones only, minus some. This sample has roughly 150,000 clones, with approximately 80% found just once. Sequenced material: PBMCs. These receptors originate from a man aged 45 to 65 in good health and CMV-seropositive.

The gene calls are TRBV9 and TRBJ1-3; D remains unclear. The CDR3 length is 15 residues. V lost 0 bases to trimming and J lost 5 bases, with 12 bases between them. Germline CDR1 and CDR2: SGDLS and YYNGEE. The CDR3: CASSVESGGRNTIYF. The CDR3 coding sequence is TGTGCCAGCAGCGTAGAGAGTGGAGGCCGAAACACCATATATTTT. The variable domain in full, with the rest retrieved from reference TRBV9 and TRBJ1-3, is DSGVTQTPKHLITATGQRVTLRCSPRSGDLSVYWYQQSLDQGLQFLIQYYNGEERAKGNILERFSAQQFPDLHSELNLSSLELGDSALYFCASSVESGGRNTIYFGEGSWLTVV.

The chain carries TRBV5-6 and TRBJ2-6; unclear D gene. This CDR3 is built from 18 residues. V was clipped by 1 base and J by 0 bases, with 14 bases between them. Germline loops: CDR1 SGHDT, CDR2 YYEEEE. The CDR3 region is CASSLYFVRYSGANVLTF. The CDR3 nucleotides read TGTGCCAGCAGCTTGTATTTCGTCAGGTACTCTGGGGCCAACGTCCTGACTTTC.

The chain uses TRBV7-8 and TRBJ1-5, with 10 bases that match TRBD1. Trimming removed 1 base from V and 6 bases from J; junction bases left unmatched: 6. The CDR3 has 16 residues. The germline V gene has CDR1 SGHVS and CDR2 FQNEAQ. CDR3 in DNA: TGTGCCAGCAGCTTAGTCAAGACAGGGGGCATTCAGCCCCAGCATTTT. It specifies CASSLVKTGGIQPQHF.

This clone was recorded a few times. This chain joins TRBV11-2 and TRBJ2-1; possibly TRBD2 for D (5 bases). With 5 bases removed from V and 7 bases from J, the gap between germline ends came to 15 bases. The CDR3 totals 14 residues. Germline CDR1 is SGHAT and CDR2 is FQNNGV. The CDR3 region has the DNA TGTGCCAGCAGCCCACGGACCGTAGCGAATGAGCAGTTCTTC. This sequence encodes CASSPRTVANEQFF.

The gene calls are TRBV28 and TRBJ1-1; 9 nucleotides match TRBD1. Trimming took 6 bases from V and 6 from J; bases not matched to a gene: 5. Germline V gives CDR1 MDHEN, CDR2 SYDVKM. The CDR3 spans 13 residues. Written as DNA, the CDR3 is TGTGCCAGCAGACAGGGGGCGCGGGCTGAAGCTTTCTTT. Its translation: CASRQGARAEAFF.

The V and J genes are TRBV7-2 and TRBJ2-4, with D possibly being TRBD1 (5 bases). The CDR3 loop spans 17 amino acids. V lost 0 bases, J lost 0 bases, and 12 bases lay in between. Germline V gene data show CDR1 as SGHTA and CDR2 as FQGNSA. The CDR3 nucleotides are TGTGCCAGCAGCTTAGCGGTAAGGGGAAGAGCCAAAAACATTCAGTACTTC. It translates to CASSLAVRGRAKNIQYF.